Reported below is one TCR beta chain. The sample originates from a study of blood T cell repertoires in COVID-19. Study in general: Donors in the United States, Italy and Spain gave samples during acute or convalescent COVID-19. T cells, B-cell-depleted T cells, or PBMCs provided the cDNA or gDNA that served as material.

Germline CDR1 LNHDA, CDR2 SQIVND (reference sequence). After removal of 8 bases from V and 4 bases from J, the junction contained 6 bases not matched to a gene. The CDR3 is 14 amino acids. In the study's own analysis: Nucleated cell number was recorded as an estimate derived from reference gene primer amplification. Measured with immunoSEQ multiplex PCR; TCRdb has only the in-frame clones, and not every one. V, J and clone size are taken as reported in that table, and D and trimming were inferred from the DNA itself. This table holds 95,000 to 100,000 clones, around 87% found once. Sequenced: peripheral blood. The receptor comes from a woman in her thirties with acute or convalescent COVID-19. V usage is TRBV19 and J usage is TRBJ1-3; 9 positions match TRBD1. CDR3 coding DNA: TGTGCCAGTTCTGGACAGGGGAGCGGAAACACCATATATTTT. Its translation: CASSGQGSGNTIYF.